This T cell receptor (beta chain) is from a study of T cells in Graves' hyperthyroidism and ophthalmopathy. Every diagnosis used clinical symptoms, serum thyroxine and TRAb, thyroid ultrasound and orbital computed tomography. Germline V CDR1 and CDR2: MGHRA, YSYEKL. Between the trimmed V and J ends, which lost 2 bases and 0 bases, there was a span of 16 bases. CDR3 length: 17 residues. It was RNA transcripts that yielded the amplified TCR beta CDR3 regions. The primer set for the first-round RT-PCR of the TCR CDR3 was HTBI. Via MiXCR, TCRdb re-called the multiplex PCR reads, giving one row per CDR3 protein. The data contain about 720,000 distinct CDR3 sequences, 15% to 20% of them singletons.

The origin of this receptor is a man younger than 30 with Graves' hyperthyroidism. The rearrangement links TRBV4-1 to TRBJ1-1; a weak D match, TRBD1 (5 bases). Sequenced: blood. DNA for the CDR3: TGCGCCAGCAGCCAACCACCCCCGGGACGGATGAACACTGAAGCTTTCTTT. This translates into CASSQPPPGRMNTEAFF.